Presented here are 31 T cell receptor beta chains from one specimen sequenced in a study of T cell responses to AZD1222 COVID-19 vaccine (dated by TCRdb to 2020 to 2022). The time point label, as the study defines it: baseline before first vaccination. Preparation of the library involved the immunoSEQ multiplex PCR assay. Here the immuneACCESS table is served through TCRdb, limited to in-frame sequences with V and J called. Missing clones are a known gap in these copies; in checked studies unresolved V genes cover under half, and the rest lacks a known reason. The sample includes about 110,000 clones, with 87% observed a single time. 3.5% to 4.5% of the sample goes to the ten largest clones. This specimen was peripheral blood, taken on day 0 of AZD1222 vaccination. The receptors stem from an adult in good health.

This chain uses TRBV5-1 with TRBJ2-1; 9 positions match TRBD2. The trim removed 5 bases at V and 5 bases at J, leaving 8 bases unmatched. Germline V CDR1 and CDR2: SGHRS, YFSETQ. The CDR3 is 15 residues long. The CDR3, as DNA: TGCGCCAGCAGACCTCGACTAGCGGAGGACAATGAGCAGTTCTTC. Protein product: CASRPRLAEDNEQFF.

The genes are TRBV18 and TRBJ1-1; D remains ambiguous. V lost 3 bases and J 1 base, leaving 12 bases between the germline ends. The germline V gene has CDR1 KGHSH and CDR2 LQKENI. The CDR3 is 15 amino acids. DNA of the CDR3: TGTGCCAGCTCACCCCAGACGTCTGGGAACACTGAAGCTTTCTTT. This translates into CASSPQTSGNTEAFF.

The rearrangement uses TRBV7-9 and TRBJ2-3, with TRBD1 identical over 9 bases. CDR3 length: 15 amino acids. Trimming removed 4 bases from V and 0 bases from J; junction bases left unmatched: 2. Looked up from germline, CDR1 is SEHNR and CDR2 is FQNEAQ (reference sequence). The CDR3 DNA reads TGTGCCAGCAGCTCGGACAGGGGTAGCACAGATACGCAGTATTTT. This translates into CASSSDRGSTDTQYF.

The chain has TRBV19 and TRBJ2-3; TRBD2 agrees at 10 bases. V was clipped by 6 bases and J by 3 bases; unmatched bases: 3. This CDR3 region has 14 residues. Germline V lookup: CDR1 LNHDA, CDR2 SQIVND (reference sequence). CDR3 region: CASRPSGGTDTQYF. The CDR3, as DNA: TGTGCCAGTAGACCTAGCGGGGGTACAGATACGCAGTATTTT.

The chain combines TRBV9 with TRBJ2-3, with D tentatively TRBD2 (6 bases). Germline values: CDR1 SGDLS, CDR2 YYNGEE. V shed 0 bases and J shed 6 bases, with 8 bases lying between them. The CDR3 extends over 13 amino acids. For the CDR3, the DNA is TGTGCCAGCAGCGTAGGTGGGGGGGATACGCAGTATTTT. Its protein is CASSVGGGDTQYF.

The chain carries TRBV10-3 and TRBJ2-3; 14 bases map to TRBD2. With 2 bases clipped from V and 6 bases from J, the junction kept 7 bases outside the gene matches. CDR3 size: 17 residues. Germline lookup yields CDR1 ENHRY and CDR2 SYGVKD. CDR3 amino acids: CAISEPPGLAGVDTQYF. The CDR3 region has the DNA TGTGCCATCAGTGAGCCTCCGGGACTAGCGGGAGTGGATACGCAGTATTTT.

This chain connects TRBV11-3 to TRBJ1-1, with D hard to call. The CDR3 consists of 11 residues. Germline V gene data show CDR1 as SGHNT and CDR2 as YENEEA. V gave up 2 bases and J gave up 5 bases, with 3 bases separating them. CDR3 sequence: CASSLQTEAFF. The CDR3, as DNA: TGTGCCAGCAGCTTACAAACTGAAGCTTTCTTT.

This clone was seen a handful of times. The V gene is TRBV7-6, the J gene TRBJ1-3, with 8 bases lining up with TRBD1. Germline CDR1 is SGHVS and CDR2 is FNYEAQ. The V segment lost 5 bases and the J segment 5 bases; nucleotides outside the gene matches: 11. This CDR3 comprises 16 residues. The CDR3 loop is CASSHETGGGRNTIYF. The CDR3, as DNA: TGTGCCAGCAGCCATGAAACAGGGGGAGGCCGAAACACCATATATTTT. Supplemented by reference TRBV7-6 and TRBJ1-3, the full variable domain reads GAGVSQSPRYKVTKRGQDVALRCDPISGHVSLYWYRQALGQGPEFLTYFNYEAQQDKSGLPNDRFSAERPEGSISTLTIQRTEQRDSAMYRCASSHETGGGRNTIYFGEGSWLTVV.

This clone occurred a few times. The J gene is TRBJ2-2, the V gene TRBV19, with D possibly TRBD1 on 8 matching bases. The germline gives CDR1 LNHDA, CDR2 SQIVND (reference sequence). CDR3 length: 15 residues. Trimming pared 4 bases from V and 6 bases from J, leaving 15 bases between. As DNA, the CDR3 is TGTGCCAGTAGTACAAGGACAGGGAGGGCCGGGGAGCTGTTTTTT. It is translated as CASSTRTGRAGELFF.

This chain connects TRBV7-9 to TRBJ2-1; D is unclear. V lost 5 bases to trimming and J lost 0 bases, with 5 bases between them. The CDR3 consists of 13 residues. Germline CDR1 SEHNR, CDR2 FQNEAQ (reference sequence). The CDR3 loop reads CASSPDSYNEQFF. CDR3 coding DNA: TGTGCCAGCAGCCCGGACTCCTACAATGAGCAGTTCTTC.

V and J are TRBV24-1 and TRBJ2-1; TRBD2 agrees at 13 bases. The CDR3 is 18 residues long. Germline V gene data show CDR1 as KGHDR and CDR2 as SFDVKD. V shed 1 base and J 6 bases; nucleotides not matched to a gene: 8. CDR3 residues: CATSDFQEGLAGSNEQFF. The CDR3 region has the DNA TGTGCCACCAGTGATTTCCAAGAGGGACTAGCGGGATCCAATGAGCAGTTCTTC.

The chain joins TRBV20-1 to TRBJ1-2; TRBD1 agrees at 8 bases. The length of the CDR3 is 11 residues. CDR1 is DFQATT, CDR2 SNEGSKA, per germline (reference sequence). Germline trimming cut 6 bases from V and 13 bases from J; bases unmatched to any gene: 10. CDR3 loop: CSAVRTGRITF. The DNA of the CDR3 is TGCAGTGCAGTCCGGACAGGGCGCATCACCTTC.

The gene calls are TRBV5-1 and TRBJ2-7; 10 bases fit TRBD2. CDR1 and CDR2 (germline): SGHRS, YFSETQ. The CDR3 is made up of 15 amino acids. The ends lost 2 bases at V and 4 bases at J; junction bases unmatched: 6. CDR3 loop: CASSLLAGGSYEQYF. As DNA, the CDR3 is TGCGCCAGCAGCTTATTAGCGGGGGGTTCTTACGAGCAGTACTTC.

The genes are TRBV28 and TRBJ1-3, with 9 positions matching TRBD1. Germline CDR1 MDHEN, CDR2 SYDVKM. Trimming removed 7 bases from V and 5 bases from J; junction bases left unmatched: 3. CDR3 length: 13 residues. The CDR3 is CASKQGARNTIYF. The CDR3 DNA reads as TGTGCCAGCAAACAGGGGGCGCGAAACACCATATATTTT.

The chain couples TRBV6-2 or TRBV6-3 to TRBJ1-4; no firm D call. CDR1 and CDR2 from the germline V gene are MNHEY and SVGEGT. The CDR3 contains 12 residues. V was pared by 8 bases and J by 7 bases, with 11 bases between. The CDR3 sequence: CASGPPGEKLFF. CDR3 nucleotide sequence: TGTGCCAGCGGCCCTCCGGGTGAAAAACTGTTTTTT.

This chain links TRBV28 with TRBJ2-1; the match to TRBD2 covers 8 bases. The CDR3 is made up of 18 amino acids. Germline V gene sequence: CDR1 MDHEN, CDR2 SYDVKM. V trimming: 2 bases; J trimming: 1 base; junction bases outside the gene matches: 10. CDR3 amino acids: CASSLLLASGPSYNEQFF. The CDR3 DNA reads as TGTGCCAGCAGTTTACTTTTAGCTAGCGGGCCTTCCTACAATGAGCAGTTCTTC.

The chain links TRBV7-6 to TRBJ2-1; TRBD2 matches 12 bases. J was trimmed by 8 bases and V by 5 bases; bases with no gene match: 7. This CDR3 has 15 amino acids. Germline V CDR1 and CDR2: SGHVS, FNYEAQ. CDR3 sequence (DNA): TGTGCCAGCAGCCCTCGGACTAGCGGGAACTATGAGCAGTTCTTC. Protein sequence: CASSPRTSGNYEQFF.

The V call is TRBV3-1 (or the pseudogene TRBV3-2), the J call TRBJ1-5; 9 bases map to TRBD1. Germline V gene data show CDR1 as LGHDT and CDR2 as YNNKEL (reference sequence). Trimming cost V 5 bases and J 3 bases; bases outside gene matches: 5. The CDR3 is made up of 15 amino acids. The CDR3 loop is CASSYGTGINQPQHF. The CDR3 DNA reads as TGTGCCAGCAGCTATGGGACAGGGATCAATCAGCCCCAGCATTTT.

The V gene is TRBV2, the J gene TRBJ2-5, with D tentatively TRBD1 or TRBD2 (5 bases each). This CDR3 is 11 amino acids long. With 11 bases removed from V and 3 bases from J, the gap between germline ends came to 10 bases. The V gene's germline CDR1 is SNHLY and CDR2 FYNNEI. The CDR3 loop is CAGGTKETQYF. CDR3 nucleotides: TGTGCCGGTGGGACGAAAGAGACCCAGTACTTC.

The genes are TRBV6-5 and TRBJ2-7, with TRBD1 matching over 8 bases. Germline V CDR1 and CDR2: MNHEY, SVGAGI. V gave up 6 bases and J gave up 3 bases; unmatched junction bases: 4. This CDR3 is 13 amino acids long. The CDR3 loop reads CASSRDRYYEQYF. The CDR3 nucleotides read TGTGCCAGCAGCCGGGACAGGTACTACGAGCAGTACTTC.

The chain links TRBV4-1 to TRBJ2-5, with D unresolved. This CDR3 is 15 amino acids long. Germline V gene data show CDR1 as MGHRA and CDR2 as YSYEKL. V lost 0 bases and J lost 2, with 10 bases in between. CDR3 sequence (DNA): TGCGCCAGCAGCCAAGATATTGGGCAGCAAGAGACCCAGTACTTC. It encodes CASSQDIGQQETQYF.

This clone turned up a few times. The CDR3 protein is CASSYSTSGGYEQYF. DNA for the CDR3: TGTGCCAGCAGTTACTCGACTAGCGGGGGGTACGAGCAGTACTTC. This chain joins TRBV6-2 or TRBV6-3 and TRBJ2-7, with 13 bases matching TRBD2. The V segment lost 0 bases and the J segment 4 bases; nucleotides outside the gene matches: 0. The CDR3 runs to 15 residues. In germline, CDR1 is MNHEY, CDR2 SVGEGT.

This sequence joins TRBV19 and TRBJ2-1, with D unclear. The CDR3 covers 13 residues. V lost 0 bases and J lost 8, with 8 bases in between. CDR1 is LNHDA and CDR2 is SQIVND in the germline V gene (reference sequence). This CDR3 is CASSIDLGYEQFF. The CDR3, as DNA: TGTGCCAGTAGTATAGATCTCGGGTATGAGCAGTTCTTC.

This chain links TRBV5-1 with TRBJ1-3, with D perhaps TRBD1 (5 bases). CDR1 and CDR2 from the germline V gene are SGHRS and YFSETQ. V gave up 2 bases and J gave up 0 bases, with 15 bases separating them. CDR3 size: 17 residues. CDR3 protein: CASSFATAGDSGNTIYF. As DNA, the CDR3 is TGCGCCAGCAGCTTTGCCACTGCGGGGGACTCTGGAAACACCATATATTTT.

The rearrangement joins TRBV6-2 or TRBV6-3 to TRBJ2-7; a possible D gene is TRBD1 (6 bases). V lost 5 bases and J lost 2, with 13 bases in between. Germline V lookup: CDR1 MNHEY, CDR2 SVGEGT. This CDR3 contains 14 residues. The CDR3 region has the DNA TGTGCCAGCAGTGGCGAGGGGACACCCTACGAGCAGTACTTC. Encoded protein: CASSGEGTPYEQYF.

The CDR3 loop reads CASSYATGFYEQYF. The DNA of the CDR3 is TGTGCCAGCAGTTACGCGACAGGGTTCTACGAGCAGTACTTC. The chain is built from TRBV6-5 and TRBJ2-7, with 7 positions matching TRBD1. Trimming cost V 2 bases and J 3 bases; bases outside gene matches: 4. There are 14 residues in the CDR3. Germline CDR1 MNHEY, CDR2 SVGAGI.

This clone came up a few times. The rearrangement uses TRBV30 and TRBJ1-2, with D unclear. V gave up 2 bases and J gave up 7 bases, with 11 bases separating them. CDR1 is GTSNPN, CDR2 SVGIG, per germline (reference sequence). This CDR3 has 12 residues. DNA for the CDR3: TGTGCCTGGAGTTCAGCGGTTGGTGGCTACACCTTC. Amino acids: CAWSSAVGGYTF.

This chain joins TRBV29-1 and TRBJ2-1; D is perhaps TRBD1 (6 bases). The CDR3 is 15 amino acids. V lost 6 bases, J lost 4 bases, and 19 bases lay in between. The germline CDR1 and CDR2 sequences are SQVTM and ANQGSEA. As DNA, the CDR3 is TGCAGCGTGCTAACAGGGCCCCCGCGATACAATGAGCAGTTCTTC. Translated, it gives CSVLTGPPRYNEQFF.

The chain carries TRBV7-2 and TRBJ2-2, with TRBD2 matching 7 bases. This CDR3 is 17 amino acids long. The J segment lost 6 bases and the V segment lost 6 bases, leaving 16 bases of the junction unmatched. Germline V gene sequence: CDR1 SGHTA, CDR2 FQGNSA. The CDR3 DNA reads as TGTGCCAGCAGTTCTAGTGGGGTAGCGGGTGAATCCGGGGAGCTGTTTTTT. Its translation is CASSSSGVAGESGELFF.

This chain connects TRBV9 to TRBJ2-7; D gene ambiguous. The V gene lost 4 bases and the J gene lost 2 bases, with 13 bases spanning the gap. Germline values: CDR1 SGDLS, CDR2 YYNGEE. CDR3 length: 14 residues. CDR3 DNA sequence: TGTGCCAGCAGCCCCCCTAGAGCCCCCTACGAGCAGTACTTC. As protein: CASSPPRAPYEQYF.

The chain is built from TRBV7-2 and TRBJ2-3, with TRBD2 identical over 7 bases. The germline CDR1 and CDR2 sequences are SGHTA and FQGNSA. This CDR3 is built from 14 residues. Trimming at V came to 10 bases and at J to 3 bases, leaving 10 bases not matched to a gene. The DNA of the CDR3 is TGTGCCACGACGGGGGGAGTCGGGACAGATACGCAGTATTTT. Its translation: CATTGGVGTDTQYF.